Each of the 25 T cell receptor beta chains below was sequenced from the same sample in a study of T cell responses to AZD1222 COVID-19 vaccine. TCRdb keeps only in-frame clones here, not all; method: immunoSEQ multiplex PCR. The sample yields roughly 50,000 clones, around 90% seen once. Sequenced here: peripheral blood, sampled on day 0 of AZD1222 vaccination. Every receptor here comes from an adult in good health.

This rearrangement joins TRBV5-1 to TRBJ1-1, with 8 bases that match TRBD1. The germline CDR1 and CDR2 sequences are SGHRS and YFSETQ. The CDR3 runs to 14 residues. Trimming took 0 bases from V and 6 from J; bases not matched to a gene: 4. DNA of the CDR3: TGCGCCAGCAGCTTGGTACAGGGGGGAGCTGAAGCTTTCTTT. This translates into CASSLVQGGAEAFF. Full variable domain (rest looked up from reference TRBV5-1 and TRBJ1-1): KAGVTQTPRYLIKTRGQQVTLSCSPISGHRSVSWYQQTPGQGLQFLFEYFSETQRNKGNFPGRFSGRQFSNSRSEMNVSTLELGDSALYLCASSLVQGGAEAFFGQGTRLTVV.

The V and J genes are TRBV5-4 and TRBJ1-1, with D perhaps matching TRBD1 (6 bases). The germline V gene encodes CDR1 SGHNT and CDR2 YYREEE (reference sequence). V shed 7 bases and J shed 0 bases, with 16 bases lying between them. The length of the CDR3 is 15 residues. CDR3 loop: CASARGLDLNTEAFF. DNA of the CDR3: TGTGCCAGCGCAAGGGGGTTGGATTTGAACACTGAAGCTTTCTTT.

V and J are TRBV28 and TRBJ2-3; 7 bases fit TRBD1. Germline V gives CDR1 MDHEN, CDR2 SYDVKM. Trimming took 7 bases from V and 2 from J; bases not matched to a gene: 6. The CDR3 runs 14 residues. CDR3 protein: CASKMRGPTDTQYF. The DNA of the CDR3 is TGTGCCAGCAAAATGAGGGGGCCCACAGATACGCAGTATTTT.

The chain is built from TRBV5-6 and TRBJ2-2; no firm D call. Germline CDR1 is SGHDT and CDR2 is YYEEEE. The CDR3 length is 13 residues. Trimming stripped 2 bases from V and 5 bases from J, with 7 bases between. The CDR3 here is CASSFTQTGELFF. As DNA, the CDR3 is TGTGCCAGCAGCTTCACACAAACCGGGGAGCTGTTTTTT.

This chain uses TRBV28 with TRBJ1-3; TRBD1 agrees at 8 bases. CDR3 length: 14 amino acids. Germline V CDR1 and CDR2: MDHEN, SYDVKM. V was clipped by 5 bases and J by 2 bases; unmatched bases: 2. This CDR3 is CASSATGAGNTIYF. In nucleotides, the CDR3 is TGTGCCAGCAGTGCGACAGGGGCTGGAAACACCATATATTTT.

The chain joins TRBV5-1 to TRBJ2-7, with D perhaps TRBD2 (6 bases). Trimming left V 6 bases short and J 2 bases short, with 15 bases between. The length of the CDR3 is 14 residues. CDR1 SGHRS and CDR2 YFSETQ come from the germline V gene. The DNA for the CDR3 is TGCGCCAGCAAATCGGGCGGGATGGCCTACGAGCAGTACTTC. Amino acids: CASKSGGMAYEQYF.

The chain is built from TRBV7-2 and TRBJ1-2, with a tentative D call TRBD1 (6 bases). The germline CDR1 and CDR2 sequences are SGHTA and FQGNSA. Trimming took 5 bases from V and 3 from J, leaving 16 bases between them. The length of the CDR3 is 15 residues. Here the CDR3 reads CASSPSGTQDYGYTF. In DNA form, the CDR3 reads TGTGCCAGCAGCCCGTCCGGGACACAGGACTATGGCTACACCTTC.

This chain uses TRBV6-5 with TRBJ1-4, with D possibly TRBD1 on 5 matching bases. Trimming took 5 bases from V and 4 from J, leaving 14 bases between them. CDR1 and CDR2 (germline): MNHEY, SVGAGI. The CDR3 length is 15 residues. This CDR3 reads CASSTRRTSNEKLFF. The CDR3 DNA reads as TGTGCCAGCAGTACCCGACGGACAAGTAATGAAAAACTGTTTTTT.

The rearrangement uses TRBV5-1 and TRBJ2-1, with D possibly TRBD1 on 6 matching bases. The CDR3 consists of 12 residues. The V gene's germline CDR1 is SGHRS and CDR2 YFSETQ. Deletions cut 3 bases from V and 9 bases from J, with 10 bases between. The CDR3 reads CASSSQGSEQFF. Here the CDR3 DNA reads TGCGCCAGCAGCTCCCAGGGGAGTGAGCAGTTCTTC.

The chain has TRBV6-5 and TRBJ2-1, with 9 bases fitting TRBD2. The CDR3 sequence is 15 residues long. Germline CDR1 is MNHEY and CDR2 is SVGAGI. With 6 bases clipped from V and 6 bases from J, the junction kept 9 bases outside the gene matches. CDR3 sequence reads: CASRRQRGDSNEQFF. CDR3 coding DNA: TGTGCCAGCAGGAGGCAGCGGGGGGATTCCAATGAGCAGTTCTTC.

The chain couples TRBV10-3 to TRBJ2-7; no definite D call. The CDR3 runs 13 residues. Between the trimmed V and J ends, which lost 10 bases and 6 bases, there was a span of 19 bases. In germline, CDR1 is ENHRY, CDR2 SYGVKD. DNA for the CDR3: TGTGCCACCAAGGGATCTAGGTTACGCGAGCAGTACTTC. Translation gives CATKGSRLREQYF.

The V gene is TRBV10-2, the J gene TRBJ1-5, with D possibly being TRBD1 (5 bases). V dropped 7 bases and J dropped 5 bases, with 12 bases sitting between them. The CDR3 totals 13 residues. Germline V lookup: CDR1 WSHSY, CDR2 SAAADI. As DNA, the CDR3 is TGCGCCAGCACTTGGACACCCGATCAGCCCCAGCATTTT. Translation: CASTWTPDQPQHF.

V usage is TRBV9 and J usage is TRBJ1-2; D ambiguous. V lost 0 bases to trimming and J lost 0 bases, with 3 bases between them. Germline V gives CDR1 SGDLS, CDR2 YYNGEE. The CDR3 is 13 residues long. CDR3 amino acids: CASSVAANYGYTF. CDR3 coding DNA: TGTGCCAGCAGCGTAGCGGCTAACTATGGCTACACCTTC.

The chain employs TRBV15 and TRBJ1-6; no reliable D call. Per the germline V gene, CDR1 is LNHNV and CDR2 is YYDKDF (reference sequence). Trimming removed 1 base from V and 6 bases from J, with 13 bases in between. This CDR3 contains 16 residues. Written as DNA, the CDR3 is TGTGCCACCAGCAGAGTCACGGACGGTCCTAATTCACCCCTCCACTTT. Amino acid sequence: CATSRVTDGPNSPLHF.

The J gene is TRBJ1-2, the V gene TRBV24-1; D unresolved. The CDR3 covers 14 residues. V shed 2 bases and J shed 1 base, with 7 bases lying between them. Per germline, CDR1 KGHDR and CDR2 SFDVKD. The DNA for the CDR3 is TGTGCCACCAGTGATTCCACGGGTAACTATGGCTACACCTTC. Its translation is CATSDSTGNYGYTF.

The chain couples TRBV6-1 to TRBJ1-6; D unclear. Between the trimmed V and J ends, which lost 3 bases and 9 bases, there was a span of 9 bases. The germline V gene encodes CDR1 MNHNS and CDR2 SASEGT. CDR3 size: 13 residues. CDR3 coding DNA: TGTGCCAGCAGTGAGGCTCGGGGTTCACCCCTCCACTTT. It yields the protein CASSEARGSPLHF.

The chain uses TRBV4-2 and TRBJ2-7; 8 bases match TRBD2. There are 15 residues in the CDR3. V dropped 1 base and J dropped 2; count of bases not matched to a gene: 4. Per the germline V gene, CDR1 is LGHNA and CDR2 is YNFKEQ. The CDR3 DNA is TGTGCCAGCAGCCAAGCAACTAGCGGCCCCTACGAGCAGTACTTC. The encoded protein is CASSQATSGPYEQYF.

The rearrangement links TRBV28 to TRBJ2-1; D remains ambiguous. Germline CDR1 is MDHEN and CDR2 is SYDVKM. This CDR3 spans 18 amino acids. Trimming removed 1 base at V and 0 bases at J, with 16 bases between. The CDR3 DNA reads TGTGCCAGCAGTTTATCTCCCCTCTACCGGAGCTCCTACAATGAGCAGTTCTTC. This gives the protein CASSLSPLYRSSYNEQFF.

The table lists this clone with a count of one. The chain joins TRBV7-6 to TRBJ2-3, with 8 bases that match TRBD2. The CDR3 loop spans 16 amino acids. With 1 base clipped from V and 4 bases from J, the junction kept 7 bases outside the gene matches. The germline CDR1 and CDR2 sequences are SGHVS and FNYEAQ. DNA for the CDR3: TGTGCCAGCAGCTTAGGGCAAACGGGAGGGGCAGATACGCAGTATTTT. As protein: CASSLGQTGGADTQYF.

This clone was counted a few times. The rearrangement links TRBV7-2 to TRBJ1-5; D is unresolved. V lost 5 bases to trimming and J lost 4 bases, with 6 bases between them. Per the germline V gene, CDR1 is SGHTA and CDR2 is FQGNSA. There are 12 residues in the CDR3. CDR3 region: CASSQINQPQHF. The CDR3 bases are TGTGCCAGCAGCCAAATAAATCAGCCCCAGCATTTT.

This chain uses TRBV28 with TRBJ2-1; 7 nucleotides line up with TRBD2. This CDR3 has 14 residues. The V segment lost 4 bases and the J segment 5 bases; nucleotides outside the gene matches: 5. Germline V lookup: CDR1 MDHEN, CDR2 SYDVKM. Written as DNA, the CDR3 is TGTGCCAGCAGTTCGGGGGGATTGGACAATGAGCAGTTCTTC. Translated: CASSSGGLDNEQFF.

The sample holds one count of this clone. The chain carries TRBV9 and TRBJ2-2; 7 positions agree with TRBD2. Per the germline V gene, CDR1 is SGDLS and CDR2 is YYNGEE. The CDR3 is 20 amino acids. V shed 0 bases, J shed 1 base, and the junction held 15 bases outside the gene matches. CDR3 sequence: CASSVDVGGSPLLNTGELFF. CDR3 DNA: TGTGCCAGCAGCGTAGACGTGGGCGGGAGTCCCCTCTTGAACACCGGGGAGCTGTTTTTT.

The chain has TRBV6-5 and TRBJ1-6; TRBD1 is a possible D gene (5 bases). This CDR3 has 13 amino acids. V shed 7 bases and J shed 6 bases, with 10 bases lying between them. Germline CDR1 reads MNHEY; CDR2 reads SVGAGI. CDR3 nucleotides: TGTGCCAGCACCAGGGAGTTTAATTCACCCCTCCACTTT. This encodes CASTREFNSPLHF.

Notes on this clone: This sample also contains other DNA sequences that code for the same CDR3. V gene TRBV7-2 combines with J gene TRBJ2-7; D unresolved. The V and J ends lost 2 bases and 4 bases respectively, with 3 bases between them. The CDR3 sequence is 11 residues long. Germline values: CDR1 SGHTA, CDR2 FQGNSA. CDR3 residues: CASSLRYEQYF. In nucleotides, the CDR3 is TGTGCCAGCAGCTTACGATACGAGCAGTACTTC.

The chain links TRBV18 to TRBJ2-5; a weak D match, TRBD2 (6 bases). Germline V gene lookup returns CDR1 KGHSH and CDR2 LQKENI. V was shortened by 3 bases and J by 2 bases, with 7 bases between the two germline ends. The CDR3 loop spans 13 amino acids. The CDR3 loop reads CASSPGLQETQYF. In DNA, the CDR3 is TGTGCCAGCTCACCGGGACTGCAAGAGACCCAGTACTTC.